This passage covers 22 T cell receptor beta chains from one sample sequenced in a study of post-analysis software for immune sequencing data. The study's findings and limits: Patients had higher frequencies than controls of five or six TRBV segments, including TRBV5-6, TRBV5-1 and TRBV20-1.

The library was made from cDNA and included unique molecular identifiers. Each CDR3 protein gets one entry after TCRdb re-called the PCR reads with MiXCR. The repertoire consists of 650,000 to 850,000 distinct CDR3 sequences, with roughly half occurring once and the leading ten covering 4% to 5.5%. These receptors lack a known antigen. Sequencing was performed on blood. The receptors come from a girl between 10 and 17 years old with multiple sclerosis.

The chain employs TRBV12-3 or TRBV12-4 and TRBJ2-3; 12 nucleotides agree with TRBD2. V shed 5 bases and J 7 bases; nucleotides not matched to a gene: 7. The CDR3 sequence is 15 residues long. The CDR3 spells CASSRRTSGKHTQYF. In nucleotides, the CDR3 is TGTGCCAGCAGTAGGAGGACTAGCGGGAAACATACGCAGTATTTT.

The V and J genes are TRBV4-1 and TRBJ1-5; D remains ambiguous. Germline CDR1 and CDR2: MGHRA and YSYEKL. V lost 0 bases and J 4 bases, leaving 10 bases between the germline ends. This CDR3 contains 15 residues. The CDR3 is CASSQDGRQNQPQHF. In DNA, the CDR3 is TGCGCCAGCAGCCAAGATGGGCGGCAGAATCAGCCCCAGCATTTT.

The chain recombines TRBV6-5 with TRBJ1-4; D is possibly TRBD1 (5 bases). V lost 5 bases to trimming and J lost 2 bases, with 12 bases between them. The CDR3 runs 15 residues. Germline CDR1 MNHEY, CDR2 SVGAGI. The CDR3 here is CASSPRRATNEKLFF. CDR3 DNA sequence: TGTGCCAGCAGTCCACGCAGGGCCACTAATGAAAAACTGTTTTTT.

This sequence joins TRBV29-1 and TRBJ2-7; D gene ambiguous. This CDR3 has 12 amino acids. Looked up from germline, CDR1 is SQVTM and CDR2 is ANQGSEA. V lost 5 bases and J 5 bases, leaving 13 bases between the germline ends. The CDR3 sequence is CSVRASGNEQYF. As DNA, the CDR3 is TGCAGCGTTCGGGCGAGTGGCAACGAGCAGTACTTC.

Comments on this clonotype: The DNA is left out, because the CDR3 cannot be placed on it with certainty; the CDR3 is given as TCRdb lists it. V and J are TRBV20-1 and TRBJ1-1. Germline V CDR1 and CDR2: DFQATT, SNEGSKA (reference sequence). The CDR3 spans 10 amino acids, including both terminal residues. The CDR3 protein is CSTSVAEAFF.

The V gene is TRBV12-3 or TRBV12-4, the J gene TRBJ2-5, with 7 bases that match TRBD1. The CDR3 is 14 residues long. Trimming at V came to 4 bases and at J to 5 bases, leaving 7 bases not matched to a gene. CDR3 in amino acids: CASSYGTVEETQYF. DNA for the CDR3: TGTGCCAGCAGTTACGGGACAGTGGAGGAGACCCAGTACTTC.

In this sample, this clonotype turned up a few times. V is TRBV29-1 and J is TRBJ2-7, with 7 nucleotides matching TRBD1. The V and J ends lost 7 bases and 4 bases, in that order; junction bases with no gene match: 13. Germline V gives CDR1 SQVTM, CDR2 ANQGSEA. The CDR3 consists of 14 residues. DNA of the CDR3: TGCAGCGCGCTTCCGGGACAGCATACTTACGAGCAGTACTTC. As protein: CSALPGQHTYEQYF.

The chain links TRBV10-2 to TRBJ2-5; no clear D. The germline V gene has CDR1 WSHSY and CDR2 SAAADI. V lost 2 bases and J lost 1, with 20 bases in between. The CDR3 spans 18 residues. CDR3 bases: TGCGCCAGCAGTGAGCCTGCGCCTAGACCCACCTCCCAAGAGACCCAGTACTTC. Translating gives CASSEPAPRPTSQETQYF.

The gene calls are TRBV7-9 and TRBJ2-6, with D tentatively TRBD1 or TRBD2 (5 bases each). Germline CDR1 SEHNR, CDR2 FQNEAQ (reference sequence). The CDR3 loop spans 16 amino acids. V was pared by 5 bases and J by 2 bases, with 13 bases between. The CDR3: CASSRRRDPGANVLTF. The CDR3 DNA is TGTGCCAGCAGCCGCCGCAGGGACCCTGGGGCCAACGTCCTGACTTTC.

This clonotype was seen a few times. V usage is TRBV7-3 and J usage is TRBJ2-5; 7 bases agree with TRBD1. The J call may be incorrect, as the DNA end agrees better with TRBJ2-7. The CDR3 is made up of 15 amino acids. Germline values: CDR1 SGHTA, CDR2 FQGTGA. CDR3 bases: TGTGCCAGCAGCGCTCTAGGGGGCCGAACCTACGAGCAGTACTTC. Translated: CASSALGGRTYEQYF.

The chain couples TRBV6-1 to TRBJ2-1; 7 nucleotides line up with TRBD2. CDR3 length equals 16 residues. Germline V gene sequence: CDR1 MNHNS, CDR2 SASEGT. Unmatched junction bases numbered 6, after V lost 2 bases and J lost 2 bases. CDR3 amino acids: CASSERVAGAYNEQFF. As DNA, the CDR3 is TGTGCCAGCAGTGAACGCGTAGCGGGTGCCTACAATGAGCAGTTCTTC.

The chain uses TRBV29-1 and TRBJ2-7; D might be TRBD1 (6 bases). There are 15 residues in the CDR3. Deletions cut 0 bases from V and 0 bases from J, with 12 bases between. Per germline, CDR1 SQVTM and CDR2 ANQGSEA. The CDR3 sequence is CSVEDSLDSSYEQYF. In DNA, the CDR3 is TGCAGCGTTGAAGATAGCCTGGACAGCTCCTACGAGCAGTACTTC.

This sequence joins TRBV6-5 and TRBJ2-1; a weak D match, TRBD2 (6 bases). The CDR3 totals 18 residues. V was clipped by 0 bases and J by 3 bases, with 18 bases between them. The V gene's germline CDR1 is MNHEY and CDR2 SVGAGI. The CDR3 DNA is TGTGCCAGCAGTTACTCGAATTCCGCCGGGGGTATCTACAATGAGCAGTTCTTC. Translating gives CASSYSNSAGGIYNEQFF.

V gene TRBV4-1 combines with J gene TRBJ2-4; the D call may be TRBD1 or TRBD2 (5 bases each). The tail of the sequence fits TRBJ2-7 better, so the J call may be wrong. Germline assignment: CDR1 MGHRA and CDR2 YSYEKL. This CDR3 is 14 amino acids long. CDR3 amino acids: CASSRTPERDEQYF. CDR3 bases: TGCGCCAGCAGCCGGACACCCGAGAGGGACGAGCAGTACTTC.

This clonotype was detected only a few times. V usage is TRBV5-1 and J usage is TRBJ2-7; perhaps TRBD2 as D (6 bases). CDR3 size: 14 residues. Germline lookup yields CDR1 SGHRS and CDR2 YFSETQ. The germline V and J ends were trimmed by 7 bases and 0 bases, with 14 bases remaining between them. CDR3 protein: CASAPGTLSYEQYF. The DNA for the CDR3 is TGCGCCAGCGCACCCGGGACTCTCTCCTACGAGCAGTACTTC.

In nucleotides, the CDR3 is TGCAGCGTTGAGTACGGGAGTACACCGTCCTACGAGCAGTACTTC. This gives the protein CSVEYGSTPSYEQYF. This sequence joins TRBV29-1 and TRBJ2-4, with D perhaps matching TRBD2 (6 bases). The end of the DNA fits TRBJ2-7 better, so the J call may be wrong. CDR1 is SQVTM, CDR2 ANQGSEA, per germline. The CDR3 is 15 amino acids.

The V gene is TRBV20-1, the J gene TRBJ2-5; 10 bases align to TRBD2. The CDR3 extends over 14 amino acids. Trimming at V came to 1 base and at J to 4 bases, leaving 3 bases not matched to a gene. Germline lookup yields CDR1 DFQATT and CDR2 SNEGSKA (reference sequence). CDR3 in amino acids: CSARVAGGLETQYF. DNA for the CDR3: TGCAGTGCTAGAGTAGCGGGAGGCTTAGAGACCCAGTACTTC.

The CDR3, as DNA: TGTGCCAGCAGTCCCTCAGGAGGGAACTCTGGGGCCAACGTCCTGACTTTC. The encoded protein is CASSPSGGNSGANVLTF. The chain joins TRBV6-1 to TRBJ2-6, with D tentatively TRBD2 (6 bases). Trimming took 5 bases from V and 0 from J, leaving 14 bases between them. Per germline, CDR1 MNHNS and CDR2 SASEGT. This CDR3 has 17 amino acids.

J is TRBJ2-7 and V is TRBV20-1, with 8 positions matching TRBD2. Germline values: CDR1 DFQATT, CDR2 SNEGSKA (reference sequence). Germline trimming cut 5 bases from V and 0 bases from J; bases unmatched to any gene: 9. The CDR3 totals 15 residues. The CDR3 DNA reads TGCAGTGCTCTGGGGCTAGCGGGTCTCTCCTACGAGCAGTACTTC. The encoded protein is CSALGLAGLSYEQYF.

This chain joins TRBV29-1 and TRBJ2-1, with 7 bases lining up with TRBD2. The V gene end was trimmed by 4 bases and the J gene end by 2 bases; junction bases not matched to a gene: 2. The CDR3 has 13 residues. Germline CDR1 is SQVTM and CDR2 is ANQGSEA. The CDR3 region is CSVGGRTYNEQFF. In DNA form, the CDR3 reads TGCAGCGTTGGCGGGAGAACCTACAATGAGCAGTTCTTC.

The genes are TRBV20-1 and TRBJ2-4; weak D call: TRBD1 (5 bases). The J call may be faulty, since TRBJ2-5 better matches the DNA end. Germline lookup yields CDR1 DFQATT and CDR2 SNEGSKA (reference sequence). This CDR3 has 14 residues. The CDR3 DNA sequence: TGCAGTGCCGAACCGACAGTACATCAAGAGACCCAGTACTTC. Translating gives CSAEPTVHQETQYF.

This clonotype was detected only a few times. The chain links TRBV12-3 or TRBV12-4 to TRBJ2-5, with 7 bases lining up with TRBD1. Germline trimming cut 6 bases from V and 2 bases from J; bases unmatched to any gene: 6. CDR3 length equals 14 residues. The CDR3 DNA follows: TGTGCCAGCAGACCGACAGGGATTCAAGAGACCCAGTACTTC. This codes for CASRPTGIQETQYF.